This entry features one T cell receptor beta chain sequence. Sequencing used immunoSEQ multiplex PCR; TCRdb keeps in-frame clones, though not all of them. Of around 400,000 clones in the sample, more than 75% were seen once. The germline gives CDR1 SGHDT, CDR2 YYEEEE. CDR3 length equals 15 residues. J was trimmed by 0 bases and V by 0 bases; bases with no gene match: 2. The record originates from a study of blood T cell repertoires in COVID-19. This chain joins TRBV5-6 and TRBJ2-7, with TRBD1 matching over 8 bases. This TCR came from a woman aged 55-69 years with COVID-19, enrolled during active disease. Input material: peripheral blood. CDR3 DNA: TGTGCCAGCAGCTTGGTTGGACAGGGCTCCTACGAGCAGTACTTC. Protein sequence: CASSLVGQGSYEQYF.